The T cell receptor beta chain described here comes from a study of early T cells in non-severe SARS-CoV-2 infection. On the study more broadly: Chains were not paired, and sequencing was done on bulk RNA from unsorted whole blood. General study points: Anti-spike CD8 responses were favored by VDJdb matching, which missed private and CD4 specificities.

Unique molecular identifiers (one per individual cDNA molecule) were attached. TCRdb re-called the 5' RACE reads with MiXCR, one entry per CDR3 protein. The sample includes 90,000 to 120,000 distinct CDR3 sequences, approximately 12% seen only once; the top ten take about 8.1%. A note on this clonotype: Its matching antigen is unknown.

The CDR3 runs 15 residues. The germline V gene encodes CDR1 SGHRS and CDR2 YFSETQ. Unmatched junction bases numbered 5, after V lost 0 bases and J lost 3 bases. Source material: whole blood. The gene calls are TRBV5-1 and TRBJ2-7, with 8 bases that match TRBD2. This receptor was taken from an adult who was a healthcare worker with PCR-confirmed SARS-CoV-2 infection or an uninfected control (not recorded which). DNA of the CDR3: TGCGCCAGCAGCTTGGCCTTTAGCGGGAACTACGAGCAGTACTTC. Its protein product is CASSLAFSGNYEQYF.